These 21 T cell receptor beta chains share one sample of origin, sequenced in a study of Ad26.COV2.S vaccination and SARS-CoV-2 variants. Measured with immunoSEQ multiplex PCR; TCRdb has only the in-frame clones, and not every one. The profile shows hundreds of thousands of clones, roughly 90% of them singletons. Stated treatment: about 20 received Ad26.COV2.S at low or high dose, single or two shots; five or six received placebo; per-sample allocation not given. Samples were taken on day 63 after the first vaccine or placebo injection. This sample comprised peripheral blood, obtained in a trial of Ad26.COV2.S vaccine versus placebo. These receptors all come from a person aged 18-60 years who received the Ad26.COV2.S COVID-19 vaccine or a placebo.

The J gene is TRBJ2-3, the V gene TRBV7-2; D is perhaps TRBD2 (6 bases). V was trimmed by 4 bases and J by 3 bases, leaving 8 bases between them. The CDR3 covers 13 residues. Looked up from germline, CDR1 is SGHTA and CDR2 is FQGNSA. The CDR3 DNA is TGTGCCAGCAGCTCGACTAGGACAGATACGCAGTATTTT. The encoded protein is CASSSTRTDTQYF.

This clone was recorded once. CDR3 DNA: TGTGCCAGCAGCCAAGATAGGGGCTCCTCTATCACAGATACGCAGTATTTT. Translated: CASSQDRGSSITDTQYF. This chain joins TRBV14 and TRBJ2-3; possible D gene TRBD1, 5 bases. The ends were cut back, 0 bases at V and 2 bases at J, with 15 bases in the middle. Germline assignment: CDR1 SGHDN and CDR2 FVKESK. This CDR3 region has 17 residues. Full variable domain (remainder filled in from reference TRBV14 and TRBJ2-3): EAGVTQFPSHSVIEKGQTVTLRCDPISGHDNLYWYRRVMGKEIKFLLHFVKESKQDESGMPNNRFLAERTGGTYSTLKVQPAELEDSGVYFCASSQDRGSSITDTQYFGPGTRLTVL.

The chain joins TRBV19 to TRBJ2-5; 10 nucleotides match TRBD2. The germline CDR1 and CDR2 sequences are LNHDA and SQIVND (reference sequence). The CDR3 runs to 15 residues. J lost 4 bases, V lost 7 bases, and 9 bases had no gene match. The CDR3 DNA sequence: TGTGCCAGTACTGCCAGCGGGGGGGCACGAGAGACCCAGTACTTC. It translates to CASTASGGARETQYF. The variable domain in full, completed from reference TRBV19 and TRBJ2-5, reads DGGITQSPKYLFRKEGQNVTLSCEQNLNHDAMYWYRQDPGQGLRLIYYSQIVNDFQKGDIAEGYSVSREKKESFPLTVTSAQKNPTAFYLCASTASGGARETQYFGPGTRLLVL.

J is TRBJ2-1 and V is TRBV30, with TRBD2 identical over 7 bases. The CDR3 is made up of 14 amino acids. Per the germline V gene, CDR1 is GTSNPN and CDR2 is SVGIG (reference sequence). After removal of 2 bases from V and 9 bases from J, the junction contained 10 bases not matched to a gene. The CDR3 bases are TGTGCCTGGAGTCGACTAGCATCCGTCAGTGAGCAGTTCTTC. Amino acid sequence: CAWSRLASVSEQFF.

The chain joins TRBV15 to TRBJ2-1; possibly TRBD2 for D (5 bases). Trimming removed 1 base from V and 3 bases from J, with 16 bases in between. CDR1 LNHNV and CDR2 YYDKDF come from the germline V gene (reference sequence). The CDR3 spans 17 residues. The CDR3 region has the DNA TGTGCCACCAGCAGAGGGGGTGGTAGCCGGGGCTACAATGAGCAGTTCTTC. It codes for CATSRGGGSRGYNEQFF.

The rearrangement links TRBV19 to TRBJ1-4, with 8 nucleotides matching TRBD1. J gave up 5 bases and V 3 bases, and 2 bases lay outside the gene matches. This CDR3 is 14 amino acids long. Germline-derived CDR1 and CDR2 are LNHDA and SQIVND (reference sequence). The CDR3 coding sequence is TGTGCCAGTAGTATCAGGGGGCAGAATGAAAAACTGTTTTTT. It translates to CASSIRGQNEKLFF.

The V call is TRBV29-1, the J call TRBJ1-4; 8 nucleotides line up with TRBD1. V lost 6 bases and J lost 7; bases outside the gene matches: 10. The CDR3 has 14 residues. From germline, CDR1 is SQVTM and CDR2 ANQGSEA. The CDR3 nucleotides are TGCAGCGTGGCTGGACAGGGACTCGGTGAAAAACTGTTTTTT. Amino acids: CSVAGQGLGEKLFF.

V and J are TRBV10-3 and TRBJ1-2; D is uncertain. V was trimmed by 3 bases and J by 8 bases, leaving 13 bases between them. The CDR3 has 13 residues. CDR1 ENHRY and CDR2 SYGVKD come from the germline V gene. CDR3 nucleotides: TGTGCCATCAGTGATCGAGAAAATGGGGGCTACACCTTC. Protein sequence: CAISDRENGGYTF.

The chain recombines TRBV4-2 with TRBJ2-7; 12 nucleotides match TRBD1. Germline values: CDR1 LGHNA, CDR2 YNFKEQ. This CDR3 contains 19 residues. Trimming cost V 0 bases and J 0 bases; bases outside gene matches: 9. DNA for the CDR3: TGTGCCAGCAGCCAAGATGCGGGACAGGGGGCCGCGAGCTCCTACGAGCAGTACTTC. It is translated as CASSQDAGQGAASSYEQYF.

CDR3 DNA sequence: TGTGCCAGCAGTTTAAGGGAGAAACCCCTCCACTTT. This sequence encodes CASSLREKPLHF. The V and J genes are TRBV12-3 or TRBV12-4 and TRBJ1-6; D is ambiguous. V dropped 2 bases and J dropped 12 bases, with 8 bases sitting between them. CDR3 length: 12 amino acids.

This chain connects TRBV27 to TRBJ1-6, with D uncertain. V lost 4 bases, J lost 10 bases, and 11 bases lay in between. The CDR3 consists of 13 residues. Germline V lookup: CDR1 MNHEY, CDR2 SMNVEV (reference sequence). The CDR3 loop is CASSWGIGSPLHF. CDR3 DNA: TGTGCCAGCAGTTGGGGTATCGGATCACCCCTCCACTTT.

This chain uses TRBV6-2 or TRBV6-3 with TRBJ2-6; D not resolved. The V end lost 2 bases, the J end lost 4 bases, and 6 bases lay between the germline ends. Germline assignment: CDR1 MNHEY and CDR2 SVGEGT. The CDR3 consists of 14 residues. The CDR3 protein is CASSYGVGANVLTF. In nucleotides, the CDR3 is TGTGCCAGCAGTTACGGGGTGGGGGCCAACGTCCTGACTTTC.

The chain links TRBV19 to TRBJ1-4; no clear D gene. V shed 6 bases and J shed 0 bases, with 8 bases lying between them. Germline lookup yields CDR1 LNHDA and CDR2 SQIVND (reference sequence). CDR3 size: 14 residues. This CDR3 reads CASRRRATNEKLFF. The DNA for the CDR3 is TGTGCCAGTAGGCGCCGCGCAACTAATGAAAAACTGTTTTTT.

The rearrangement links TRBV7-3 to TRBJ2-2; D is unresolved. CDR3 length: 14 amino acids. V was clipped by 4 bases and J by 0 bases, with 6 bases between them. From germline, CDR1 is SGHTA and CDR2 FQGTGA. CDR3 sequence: CASSYSANTGELFF. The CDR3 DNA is TGTGCCAGCAGCTATTCAGCGAACACCGGGGAGCTGTTTTTT.

The CDR3 loop is CASSLTTPGTYEQYF. CDR3 coding DNA: TGTGCCAGCAGCTTAACCACCCCGGGGACGTACGAGCAGTACTTC. The gene calls are TRBV11-2 and TRBJ2-7; either TRBD1 or TRBD2 may fit D (5 bases each). The CDR3 has 15 amino acids. Trimming cost V 2 bases and J 4 bases, with 15 bases left between them. Germline assignment: CDR1 SGHAT and CDR2 FQNNGV.

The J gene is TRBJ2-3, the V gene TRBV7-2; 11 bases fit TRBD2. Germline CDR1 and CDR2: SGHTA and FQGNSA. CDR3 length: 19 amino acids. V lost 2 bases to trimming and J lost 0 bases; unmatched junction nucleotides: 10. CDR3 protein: CASSLRPRTSGLSTDTQYF. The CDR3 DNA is TGTGCCAGCAGCTTAAGACCTAGGACTAGCGGGTTGAGCACAGATACGCAGTATTTT.

CDR3 amino acids: CSVAAVPYYEQYF. The CDR3 DNA reads TGCAGCGTTGCGGCGGTCCCGTACTACGAGCAGTACTTC. The rearrangement joins TRBV29-1 to TRBJ2-7; D gene unclear. From germline, CDR1 is SQVTM and CDR2 ANQGSEA. V was shortened by 4 bases and J by 3 bases, with 13 bases between the two germline ends. The length of the CDR3 is 13 residues.

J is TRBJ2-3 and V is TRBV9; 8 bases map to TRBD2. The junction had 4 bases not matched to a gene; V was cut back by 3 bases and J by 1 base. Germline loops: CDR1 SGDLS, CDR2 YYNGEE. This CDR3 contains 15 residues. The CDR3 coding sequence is TGTGCCAGCAGCGAGACTAGCGCGGGCACAGATACGCAGTATTTT. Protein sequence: CASSETSAGTDTQYF.

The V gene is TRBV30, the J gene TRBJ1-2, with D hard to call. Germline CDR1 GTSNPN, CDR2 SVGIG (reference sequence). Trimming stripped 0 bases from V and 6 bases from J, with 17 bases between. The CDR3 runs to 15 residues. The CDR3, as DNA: TGTGCCTGGAGTGTACTTGGCATAGCCCATAATGGCTACACCTTC. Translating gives CAWSVLGIAHNGYTF. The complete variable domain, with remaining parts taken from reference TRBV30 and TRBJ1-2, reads SQTIHQWPATLVQPVGSPLSLECTVEGTSNPNLYWYRQAAGRGLQLLFYSVGIGQISSEVPQNLSASRPQDRQFILSSKKLLLSDSGFYLCAWSVLGIAHNGYTFGSGTRLTVV.

CDR3 sequence: CASSSGLAGPRDTQYF. The CDR3 coding sequence is TGTGCCAGCAGCTCGGGACTAGCGGGACCCCGGGATACGCAGTATTTT. This chain connects TRBV7-3 to TRBJ2-3, with 13 nucleotides matching TRBD2. The CDR3 runs to 16 residues. Germline V gene sequence: CDR1 SGHTA, CDR2 FQGTGA. V was pared by 4 bases and J by 6 bases, with 7 bases of the junction left unmatched.

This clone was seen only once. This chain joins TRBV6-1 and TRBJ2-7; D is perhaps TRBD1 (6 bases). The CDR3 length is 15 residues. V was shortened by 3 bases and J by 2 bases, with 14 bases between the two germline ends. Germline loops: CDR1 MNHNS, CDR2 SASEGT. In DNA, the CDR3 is TGTGCCAGCAGTGAGAGGAACAGGGCCGCCTACGAGCAGTACTTC. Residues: CASSERNRAAYEQYF.